This paragraph covers one T cell receptor beta chain sequence. The CDR3 covers 15 residues. Trimming cost V 7 bases and J 5 bases, with 18 bases left between them. Germline values: CDR1 SGHKS, CDR2 YYEKEE (reference sequence). The record originates from a study of cytomegalovirus exposure and HLA in healthy donors. Amplification used 60 Vbeta primers and 13 Jbeta primers. Data came from immunoSEQ multiplex PCR; TCRdb stores just in-frame clones and leaves some out. With roughly 72,000 clones in the sample, the ten largest clones hold around 4%. Sequencing input: PBMCs. V usage is TRBV5-5 and J usage is TRBJ1-4, with D perhaps TRBD1 (5 bases). This receptor was obtained from a man between 18 and 35 years old in good health and CMV-seropositive. Here the CDR3 reads CASHNMRGLNEKLFF. The CDR3 coding sequence is TGTGCCAGCCACAACATGCGGGGCCTAAATGAAAAACTGTTTTTT.